The T cell receptor (beta chain) under discussion was sequenced for a study of T cell responses to AZD1222 COVID-19 vaccine. This CDR3 comprises 15 residues. CDR1 is SGHNT, CDR2 YENEEA, per germline. The V segment lost 5 bases and the J segment 4 bases; nucleotides outside the gene matches: 5. Sequenced by immunoSEQ multiplex PCR; TCRdb stores in-frame clones only, minus some. The sample carries more than 250,000 clones, 85% to 95% recorded once. The sequence came from an adult in good health. The gene calls are TRBV11-3 and TRBJ2-3, with 11 nucleotides matching TRBD1. Sequenced here: peripheral blood, sampled on day 0 of AZD1222 vaccination. The CDR3 loop reads CASSLGQGAADTQYF. Written as DNA, the CDR3 is TGTGCCAGCAGCCTCGGACAGGGGGCTGCAGATACGCAGTATTTT.